What follows are 30 T cell receptor beta chains derived from one specimen sequenced in a study of cytotoxic CD8 clonotypes in ibrutinib-treated CLL. Profiled with immunoSEQ multiplex PCR; TCRdb holds only in-frame clones, not every one. The sample yields about 200,000 clones, approximately 70% seen once. The starting material was PBMCs, obtained after 12 months of ibrutinib treatment. These receptors were collected from a human donor with chronic lymphocytic leukemia.

The chain links TRBV30 to TRBJ1-2; D is perhaps TRBD1 (6 bases). V lost 8 bases and J 6 bases, leaving 16 bases between the germline ends. The germline gives CDR1 GTSNPN, CDR2 SVGIG (reference sequence). This CDR3 contains 12 residues. Here the CDR3 reads CAGEQGRDGYTF. As DNA, the CDR3 is TGTGCCGGGGAACAGGGAAGGGATGGCTACACCTTC. Full variable domain (rest looked up from reference TRBV30 and TRBJ1-2): SQTIHQWPATLVQPVGSPLSLECTVEGTSNPNLYWYRQAAGRGLQLLFYSVGIGQISSEVPQNLSASRPQDRQFILSSKKLLLSDSGFYLCAGEQGRDGYTFGSGTRLTVV.

The DNA for the CDR3 is TGTGCCAGCAGCCCCGAGGGACTAGCGGGGACCTCCTACAATGAGCAGTTCTTC. Translation: CASSPEGLAGTSYNEQFF. V and J are TRBV7-2 and TRBJ2-1, with 13 nucleotides matching TRBD2. The junction had 7 bases not matched to a gene; V was cut back by 5 bases and J by 0 bases. CDR3 size: 18 residues. Germline lookup yields CDR1 SGHTA and CDR2 FQGNSA.

The chain uses TRBV28 and TRBJ2-7; D tentatively reads TRBD1 or TRBD2 (5 bases each). The CDR3 loop spans 16 amino acids. V was shortened by 5 bases and J by 3 bases, with 20 bases between the two germline ends. The V gene's germline CDR1 is MDHEN and CDR2 SYDVKM. CDR3 DNA sequence: TGTGCCAGCAGTCCCCCCCCGCCCGGGACCAACTACGAGCAGTACTTC. Encoded protein: CASSPPPPGTNYEQYF.

The genes are TRBV4-3 and TRBJ1-1; D is unclear. Germline CDR1 and CDR2: LGHNA and YSLEER. Trimming left V 1 base short and J 1 base short, with 10 bases between. CDR3 length: 15 residues. The CDR3 nucleotides read TGCGCCAGCAGCCAAGTCTCGGGTCCGAACACTGAAGCTTTCTTT. Protein product: CASSQVSGPNTEAFF.

V gene TRBV4-2 combines with J gene TRBJ2-7, with TRBD2 matching over 7 bases. Looked up from germline, CDR1 is LGHNA and CDR2 is YNFKEQ. The trim removed 0 bases at V and 0 bases at J, leaving 11 bases unmatched. The CDR3 is made up of 18 amino acids. The CDR3 sequence: CASSQDRVAGLISYEQYF. The CDR3 coding sequence is TGTGCCAGCAGCCAAGATCGTGTAGCGGGTCTAATCTCCTACGAGCAGTACTTC.

The chain has TRBV11-2 and TRBJ1-4; D is undetermined. The germline CDR1 and CDR2 sequences are SGHAT and FQNNGV. V lost 5 bases to trimming and J lost 4 bases, with 20 bases between them. CDR3 size: 17 residues. The CDR3 DNA reads as TGTGCCAGCAGCCCCAAGCTGGGCTGGGAATTTAATGAAAAACTGTTTTTT. Translating gives CASSPKLGWEFNEKLFF. The entire variable domain, with the rest obtained from reference TRBV11-2 and TRBJ1-4, is as follows: EAGVAQSPRYKIIEKRQSVAFWCNPISGHATLYWYQQILGQGPKLLIQFQNNGVVDDSQLPKDRFSAERLKGVDSTLKIQPAKLEDSAVYLCASSPKLGWEFNEKLFFGSGTQLSVL.

The chain has TRBV5-1 and TRBJ1-2; no clear D. Germline lookup yields CDR1 SGHRS and CDR2 YFSETQ. This CDR3 spans 13 amino acids. The V and J ends lost 2 bases and 6 bases respectively, with 11 bases between them. As DNA, the CDR3 is TGCGCCAGCAGCTTTATAGGGCGTAATGGCTACACCTTC. As protein: CASSFIGRNGYTF.

The chain combines TRBV7-3 with TRBJ1-5; a possible D gene is TRBD1 (6 bases). With 8 bases removed from V and 2 bases from J, the gap between germline ends came to 10 bases. Germline V lookup: CDR1 SGHTA, CDR2 FQGTGA. The CDR3 covers 13 residues. The CDR3 coding sequence is TGTGCCAGCTCAGGGGTGGGCAATCAGCCCCAGCATTTT. Translated, it gives CASSGVGNQPQHF. Full variable domain (outside the CDR3, taken from reference TRBV7-3 and TRBJ1-5): GAGVSQTPSNKVTEKGKYVELRCDPISGHTALYWYRQSLGQGPEFLIYFQGTGAADDSGLPNDRFFAVRPEGSVSTLKIQRTERGDSAVYLCASSGVGNQPQHFGDGTRLSIL.

The CDR3 loop is CASSVGPGHEQFF. The CDR3 nucleotides are TGTGCCAGCAGCGTGGGGCCCGGGCATGAGCAGTTCTTC. This chain uses TRBV9 with TRBJ2-1, with a weak D call TRBD1 (5 bases). Germline V gives CDR1 SGDLS, CDR2 YYNGEE. The CDR3 contains 13 residues. V lost 2 bases to trimming and J lost 8 bases, with 11 bases between them.

The V and J genes are TRBV9 and TRBJ2-5, with D unresolved. The CDR3 covers 13 residues. The germline V gene has CDR1 SGDLS and CDR2 YYNGEE. V was cut by 0 bases and J by 2 bases, with 5 bases left in between. The CDR3 coding sequence is TGTGCCAGCAGCGTAGCGTGGCAAGAGACCCAGTACTTC. This translates into CASSVAWQETQYF.

The chain combines TRBV30 with TRBJ1-1, with D possibly matching TRBD1 (5 bases). Trimming stripped 0 bases from V and 8 bases from J, with 13 bases between. There are 13 residues in the CDR3. Germline CDR1 reads GTSNPN; CDR2 reads SVGIG (reference sequence). CDR3 residues: CAWSVQASTEAFF. In nucleotides, the CDR3 is TGTGCCTGGAGTGTACAGGCCTCGACAGAAGCTTTCTTT. Full variable domain (remainder filled in from reference TRBV30 and TRBJ1-1): SQTIHQWPATLVQPVGSPLSLECTVEGTSNPNLYWYRQAAGRGLQLLFYSVGIGQISSEVPQNLSASRPQDRQFILSSKKLLLSDSGFYLCAWSVQASTEAFFGQGTRLTVV.

The chain uses TRBV6-6 and TRBJ1-2; 8 positions match TRBD1. Trimming cost V 5 bases and J 4 bases; bases outside gene matches: 6. Germline V lookup: CDR1 MNHNY, CDR2 SVGAGI (reference sequence). The CDR3 loop spans 14 amino acids. CDR3 region: CASSRRDRSYGYTF. The CDR3 region has the DNA TGTGCCAGCAGTCGGCGGGACAGGAGCTATGGCTACACCTTC.

The chain is built from TRBV9 and TRBJ2-7, with D possibly matching TRBD2 (5 bases). Germline V gives CDR1 SGDLS, CDR2 YYNGEE. The CDR3 covers 13 residues. The V gene lost 2 bases and the J gene lost 5 bases, with 11 bases spanning the gap. The CDR3: CASSVQHGDEQYF. The CDR3 nucleotides read TGTGCCAGCAGCGTTCAGCACGGGGACGAGCAGTACTTC.

This sequence joins TRBV6-5 and TRBJ1-2; 8 bases fit TRBD1. From germline, CDR1 is MNHEY and CDR2 SVGAGI. J lost 1 base, V lost 5 bases, and 3 bases had no gene match. This CDR3 has 14 residues. The CDR3 region is CASSKTGVNYGYTF. Written as DNA, the CDR3 is TGTGCCAGCAGTAAGACAGGGGTTAACTATGGCTACACCTTC.

The table lists this clone with a few counts. The rearrangement uses TRBV30 and TRBJ1-6; TRBD1 aligns across 7 bases. Germline V gene data show CDR1 as GTSNPN and CDR2 as SVGIG (reference sequence). With 2 bases clipped from V and 8 bases from J, the junction kept 6 bases outside the gene matches. The CDR3 consists of 14 residues. The DNA for the CDR3 is TGTGCCTGGAGTCCGGGACAGAGCTATTCACCCCTCCACTTT. Protein: CAWSPGQSYSPLHF.

This chain connects TRBV30 to TRBJ1-5; no clear D gene. From germline, CDR1 is GTSNPN and CDR2 SVGIG (reference sequence). The V and J ends lost 3 bases and 3 bases respectively, with 9 bases between them. The CDR3 has 13 amino acids. The CDR3 region has the DNA TGTGCCTGGAGGGGCGATTTCAATCAGCCCCAGCATTTT. Translation: CAWRGDFNQPQHF.

This sequence joins TRBV28 and TRBJ2-7; D may be TRBD1 (6 bases). The V end lost 5 bases, the J end lost 2 bases, and 13 bases lay between the germline ends. Germline CDR1 and CDR2: MDHEN and SYDVKM. The CDR3 is 14 amino acids. DNA of the CDR3: TGTGCCAGCAGTCCCTTCGGACAGACCTACGAGCAGTACTTC. This translates into CASSPFGQTYEQYF.

The rearrangement joins TRBV28 to TRBJ1-2; TRBD1 matches 8 bases. Germline CDR1 reads MDHEN; CDR2 reads SYDVKM. J lost 2 bases, V lost 10 bases, and 15 bases had no gene match. This CDR3 is 16 amino acids long. CDR3 nucleotides: TGTGCCATCCCCCATCGGCAGGGGGCGCAGAACTATGGCTACACCTTC. Translated: CAIPHRQGAQNYGYTF.

The gene calls are TRBV6-6 and TRBJ2-2; 9 nucleotides line up with TRBD1. The CDR3 contains 16 residues. V was clipped by 4 bases and J by 5 bases; unmatched bases: 8. Looked up from germline, CDR1 is MNHNY and CDR2 is SVGAGI (reference sequence). The CDR3 bases are TGTGCCAGCAGTTCCTCGGGACAGGGTCGGACCGGGGAGCTGTTTTTT. Residues: CASSSSGQGRTGELFF.

In this sample, this clone turned up many times. The chain has TRBV6-1 and TRBJ1-1; 9 bases line up with TRBD1. Germline assignment: CDR1 MNHNS and CDR2 SASEGT. The CDR3 has 13 amino acids. The V segment lost 8 bases and the J segment 5 bases; nucleotides outside the gene matches: 6. The chain's CDR3 is CASGGQGLTEAFF. As DNA, the CDR3 is TGTGCCAGCGGGGGACAGGGATTAACTGAAGCTTTCTTT.

As concerns this clone: The sample holds other DNA sequences that translate to the same CDR3. This chain joins TRBV9 and TRBJ2-1; D is unclear. Germline V gene data show CDR1 as SGDLS and CDR2 as YYNGEE. The ends were cut back, 0 bases at V and 3 bases at J, with 10 bases in the middle. The length of the CDR3 is 15 residues. CDR3 bases: TGTGCCAGCAGCGTAGGGGCAGATCTCTACAATGAGCAGTTCTTC. The encoded protein is CASSVGADLYNEQFF. The variable domain in full, completed from reference TRBV9 and TRBJ2-1, reads DSGVTQTPKHLITATGQRVTLRCSPRSGDLSVYWYQQSLDQGLQFLIQYYNGEERAKGNILERFSAQQFPDLHSELNLSSLELGDSALYFCASSVGADLYNEQFFGPGTRLTVL.

This clone was picked up one time. The chain recombines TRBV9 with TRBJ2-1, with D perhaps TRBD1 or TRBD2 (5 bases each). The CDR3 has 16 amino acids. V was trimmed by 4 bases and J by 1 base, leaving 15 bases between them. Germline assignment: CDR1 SGDLS and CDR2 YYNGEE. The CDR3 sequence: CASSPRGDQSYNEQFF. CDR3 nucleotide sequence: TGTGCCAGCAGCCCTAGAGGGGACCAATCCTACAATGAGCAGTTCTTC.

The chain employs TRBV10-3 and TRBJ1-1; D gene unclear. Germline CDR1 and CDR2: ENHRY and SYGVKD. V dropped 4 bases and J dropped 3 bases, with 15 bases sitting between them. The CDR3 length is 15 residues. The CDR3: CAISGTLNLDTEAFF. As DNA, the CDR3 is TGTGCCATCAGTGGGACCCTAAACTTGGACACTGAAGCTTTCTTT.

In its sample, this clone was seen a few times. The genes are TRBV6-5 and TRBJ2-1; 8 bases are a match to TRBD2. Germline values: CDR1 MNHEY, CDR2 SVGAGI. V dropped 4 bases and J dropped 0; count of bases not matched to a gene: 5. The CDR3 runs to 16 residues. CDR3 sequence reads: CASSFTGLGSYNEQFF. In DNA form, the CDR3 reads TGTGCCAGCAGTTTTACGGGACTAGGCTCCTACAATGAGCAGTTCTTC.

This clone was detected only a few times. V is TRBV6-1 and J is TRBJ2-4; TRBD1 agrees at 10 bases. Germline V gene sequence: CDR1 MNHNS, CDR2 SASEGT. The CDR3 extends over 17 amino acids. V lost 4 bases and J lost 6; bases outside the gene matches: 12. The CDR3 sequence: CASSGQGAGLLGNIQYF. The DNA of the CDR3 is TGTGCCAGCAGTGGACAGGGGGCGGGACTTCTAGGAAACATTCAGTACTTC.

This clone was picked up a small number of times. V is TRBV4-2 and J is TRBJ1-4, with 8 bases lining up with TRBD1. This CDR3 region has 16 residues. Germline-derived CDR1 and CDR2 are LGHNA and YNFKEQ. V lost 0 bases, J lost 6 bases, and 6 bases stayed unmatched. The CDR3 region is CASSQEPPGQDEKLFF. The DNA of the CDR3 is TGTGCCAGCAGCCAAGAGCCCCCGGGACAGGATGAAAAACTGTTTTTT.

This clone has just one count. The rearrangement joins TRBV29-1 to TRBJ2-7; 12 nucleotides line up with TRBD1. The V gene end was trimmed by 4 bases and the J gene end by 3 bases; junction bases not matched to a gene: 16. CDR3 length: 18 amino acids. Germline V gene sequence: CDR1 SQVTM, CDR2 ANQGSEA. The CDR3 region is CSVVPRDRGQLPYYEQYF. The CDR3 region has the DNA TGCAGCGTTGTTCCCCGGGACAGGGGGCAACTACCCTACTACGAGCAGTACTTC.

This clone was counted between two and nine times. This chain links TRBV6-4 with TRBJ1-2; possibly TRBD1 for D (6 bases). The V gene lost 2 bases and the J gene lost 6 bases, with 13 bases spanning the gap. The CDR3 is 14 residues long. Per germline, CDR1 MRHNA and CDR2 SNTAGT. CDR3 coding DNA: TGTGCCAGCAGTGACAGGGGGAAGTCGGATGGCTACACCTTC. It is translated as CASSDRGKSDGYTF.

This clone was observed a few times. The chain uses TRBV19 and TRBJ2-3; possibly TRBD2 for D (5 bases). In germline, CDR1 is LNHDA, CDR2 SQIVND (reference sequence). The CDR3 consists of 15 residues. Trimming took off 5 bases at V and 4 bases at J, with 16 bases between the two ends. CDR3 protein: CASSHDMVEADTQYF. The CDR3, as DNA: TGTGCCAGTAGTCACGACATGGTGGAGGCAGATACGCAGTATTTT.

Only a few counts were recorded for this clone. The chain links TRBV2 to TRBJ2-1; unclear D gene. V was shortened by 4 bases and J by 10 bases, with 14 bases between the two germline ends. There are 13 residues in the CDR3. The germline gives CDR1 SNHLY, CDR2 FYNNEI. DNA of the CDR3: TGTGCCAGCAGTGCCTCGGAACTCCAAGAGCAGTTCTTC. Protein: CASSASELQEQFF.